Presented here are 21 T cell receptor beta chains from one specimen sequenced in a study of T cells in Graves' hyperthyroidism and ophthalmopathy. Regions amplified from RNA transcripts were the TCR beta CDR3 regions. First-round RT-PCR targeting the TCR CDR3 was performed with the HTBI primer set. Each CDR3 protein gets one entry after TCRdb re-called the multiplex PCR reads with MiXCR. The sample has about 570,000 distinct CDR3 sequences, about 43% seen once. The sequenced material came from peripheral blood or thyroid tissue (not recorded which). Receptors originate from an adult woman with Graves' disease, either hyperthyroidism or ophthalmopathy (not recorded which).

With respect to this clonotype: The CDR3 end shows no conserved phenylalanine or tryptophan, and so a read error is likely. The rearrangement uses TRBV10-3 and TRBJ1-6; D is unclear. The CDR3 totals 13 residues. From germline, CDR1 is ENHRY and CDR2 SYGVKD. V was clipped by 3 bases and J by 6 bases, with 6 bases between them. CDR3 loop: CAISEEANSPLHL. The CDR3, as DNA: TGTGCCATCAGTGAAGAGGCTAATTCACCCCTCCACCTT.

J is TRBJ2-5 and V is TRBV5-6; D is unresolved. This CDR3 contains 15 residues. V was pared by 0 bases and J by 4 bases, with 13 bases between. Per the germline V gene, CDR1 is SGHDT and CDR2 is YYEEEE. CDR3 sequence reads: CASSLGHGRGETQYF. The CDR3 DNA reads TGTGCCAGCAGCTTGGGACACGGACGAGGAGAGACCCAGTACTTC.

As DNA, the CDR3 is TGTGCCATCAGTGAGTCGACAGTCAGGGGTCAGCCCCAGCATTTT. This codes for CAISESTVRGQPQHF. The V gene is TRBV10-3, the J gene TRBJ1-5, with D perhaps matching TRBD1 (6 bases). Trimming took off 0 bases at V and 6 bases at J, with 12 bases between the two ends. Germline CDR1 is ENHRY and CDR2 is SYGVKD. CDR3 length: 15 residues.

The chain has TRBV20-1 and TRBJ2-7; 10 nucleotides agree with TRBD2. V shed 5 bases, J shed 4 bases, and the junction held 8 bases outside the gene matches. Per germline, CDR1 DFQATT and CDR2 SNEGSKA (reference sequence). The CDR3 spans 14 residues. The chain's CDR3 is CSARLAGSQYEQYF. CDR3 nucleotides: TGCAGTGCTCGACTAGCGGGCAGTCAGTACGAGCAGTACTTC.

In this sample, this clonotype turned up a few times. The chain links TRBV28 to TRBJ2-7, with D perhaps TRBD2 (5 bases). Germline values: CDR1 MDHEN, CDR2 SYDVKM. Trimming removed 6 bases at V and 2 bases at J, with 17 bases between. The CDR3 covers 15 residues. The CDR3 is CASRPTLDNPYEQYF. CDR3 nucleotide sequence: TGTGCCAGCAGGCCTACACTAGACAACCCCTACGAGCAGTACTTC.

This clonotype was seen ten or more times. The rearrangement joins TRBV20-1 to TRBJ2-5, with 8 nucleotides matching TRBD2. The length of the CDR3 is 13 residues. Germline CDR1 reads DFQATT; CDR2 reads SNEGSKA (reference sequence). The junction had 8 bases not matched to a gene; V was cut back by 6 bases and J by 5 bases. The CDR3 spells CSAVSGSEETQYF. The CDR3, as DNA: TGCAGTGCCGTCAGCGGGAGTGAGGAGACCCAGTACTTC.

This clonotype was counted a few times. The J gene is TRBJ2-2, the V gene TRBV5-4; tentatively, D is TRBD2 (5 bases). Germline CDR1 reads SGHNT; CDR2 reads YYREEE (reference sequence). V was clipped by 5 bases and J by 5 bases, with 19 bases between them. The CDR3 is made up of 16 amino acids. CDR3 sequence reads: CASSTIPGLATGELFF. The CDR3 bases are TGTGCCAGCAGTACCATTCCGGGTCTAGCAACCGGGGAGCTGTTTTTT.

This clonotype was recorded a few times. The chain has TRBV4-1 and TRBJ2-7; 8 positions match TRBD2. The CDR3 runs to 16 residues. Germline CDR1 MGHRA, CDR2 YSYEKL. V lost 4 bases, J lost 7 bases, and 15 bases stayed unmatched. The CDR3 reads CASSPTGGRILYEQYF. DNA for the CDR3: TGCGCCAGCAGCCCTACGGGCGGGAGGATTCTCTATGAGCAGTACTTC.

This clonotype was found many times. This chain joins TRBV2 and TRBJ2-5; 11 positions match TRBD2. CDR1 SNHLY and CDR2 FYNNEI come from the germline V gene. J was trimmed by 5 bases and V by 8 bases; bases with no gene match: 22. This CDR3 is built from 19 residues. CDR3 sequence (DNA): TGTGCCAGCGCCCCAGGTACTACTAGCGGGAGTAGATCGGAGGAGACCCAGTACTTC. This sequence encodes CASAPGTTSGSRSEETQYF.

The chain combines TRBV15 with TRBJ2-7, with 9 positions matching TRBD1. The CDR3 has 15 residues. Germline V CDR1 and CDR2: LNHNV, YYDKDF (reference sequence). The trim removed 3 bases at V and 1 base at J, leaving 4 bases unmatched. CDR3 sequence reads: CATSSSGTGSYEQYF. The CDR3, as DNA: TGTGCCACCAGCAGCTCCGGGACAGGGTCCTACGAGCAGTACTTC.

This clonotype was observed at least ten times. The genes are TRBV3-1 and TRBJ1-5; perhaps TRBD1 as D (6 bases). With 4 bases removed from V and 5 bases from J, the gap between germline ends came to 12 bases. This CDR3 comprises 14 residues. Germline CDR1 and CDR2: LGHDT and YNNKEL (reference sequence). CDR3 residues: CASSLGTMYQPQHF. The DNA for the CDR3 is TGTGCCAGCAGCCTCGGGACAATGTATCAGCCCCAGCATTTT.

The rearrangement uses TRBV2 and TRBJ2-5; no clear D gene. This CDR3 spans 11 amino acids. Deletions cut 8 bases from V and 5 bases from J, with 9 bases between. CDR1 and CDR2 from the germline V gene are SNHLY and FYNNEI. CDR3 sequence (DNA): TGTGCCAGCCGGTGGTCGGAGACCCAGTACTTC. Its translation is CASRWSETQYF. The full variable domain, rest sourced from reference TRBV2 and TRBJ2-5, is EPEVTQTPSHQVTQMGQEVILRCVPISNHLYFYWYRQILGQKVEFLVSFYNNEISEKSEIFDDQFSVERPDGSNFTLKIRSTKLEDSAMYFCASRWSETQYFGPGTRLLVL.

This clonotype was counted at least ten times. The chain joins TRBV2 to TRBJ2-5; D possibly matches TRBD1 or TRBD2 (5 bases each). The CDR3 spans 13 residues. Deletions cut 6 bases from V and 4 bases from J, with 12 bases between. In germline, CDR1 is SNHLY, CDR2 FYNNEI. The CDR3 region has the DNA TGTGCCAGCAGCGCCGAGGGGATAGAGACCCAGTACTTC. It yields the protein CASSAEGIETQYF.

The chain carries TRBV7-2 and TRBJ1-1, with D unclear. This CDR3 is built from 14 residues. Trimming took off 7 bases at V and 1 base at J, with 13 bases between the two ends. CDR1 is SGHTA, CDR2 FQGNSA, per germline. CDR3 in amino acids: CASTPGPTNTEAFF. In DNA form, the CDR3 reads TGTGCCAGCACCCCTGGGCCGACGAACACTGAAGCTTTCTTT. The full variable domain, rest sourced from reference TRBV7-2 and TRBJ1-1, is GAGVSQSPSNKVTEKGKDVELRCDPISGHTALYWYRQSLGQGLEFLIYFQGNSAPDKSGLPSDRFSAERTGGSVSTLTIQRTQQEDSAVYLCASTPGPTNTEAFFGQGTRLTVV.

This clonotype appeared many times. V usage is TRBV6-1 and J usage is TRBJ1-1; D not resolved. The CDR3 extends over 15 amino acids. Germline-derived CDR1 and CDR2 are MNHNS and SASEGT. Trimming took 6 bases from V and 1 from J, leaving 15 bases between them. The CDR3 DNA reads TGTGCCAGCAGGACTAATATAGAGGGGAACACTGAAGCTTTCTTT. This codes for CASRTNIEGNTEAFF.

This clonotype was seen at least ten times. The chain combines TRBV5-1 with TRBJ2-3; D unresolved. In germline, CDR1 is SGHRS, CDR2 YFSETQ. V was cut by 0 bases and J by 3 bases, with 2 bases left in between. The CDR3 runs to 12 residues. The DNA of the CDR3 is TGCGCCAGCAGCTTGGATACAGATACGCAGTATTTT. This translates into CASSLDTDTQYF.

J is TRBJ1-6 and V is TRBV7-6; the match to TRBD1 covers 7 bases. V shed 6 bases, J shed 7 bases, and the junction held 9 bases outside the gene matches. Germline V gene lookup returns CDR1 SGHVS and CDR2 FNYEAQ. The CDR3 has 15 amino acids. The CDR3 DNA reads TGTGCCAGCAGTAGAACAGGGGCTGTGAATTCACCCCTCCACTTT. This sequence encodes CASSRTGAVNSPLHF.

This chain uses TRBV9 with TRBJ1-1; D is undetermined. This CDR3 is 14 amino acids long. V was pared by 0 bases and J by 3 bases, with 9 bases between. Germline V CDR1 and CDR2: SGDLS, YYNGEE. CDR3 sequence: CASSVESRDTEAFF. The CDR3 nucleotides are TGTGCCAGCAGCGTAGAGTCAAGGGACACTGAAGCTTTCTTT.

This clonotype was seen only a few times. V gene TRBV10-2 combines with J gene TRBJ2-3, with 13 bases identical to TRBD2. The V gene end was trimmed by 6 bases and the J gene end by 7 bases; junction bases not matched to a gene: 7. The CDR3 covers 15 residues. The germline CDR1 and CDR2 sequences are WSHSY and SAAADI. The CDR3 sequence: CASRPLAGGPNTQYF. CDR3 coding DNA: TGCGCCAGCAGACCACTAGCGGGAGGGCCGAATACGCAGTATTTT.

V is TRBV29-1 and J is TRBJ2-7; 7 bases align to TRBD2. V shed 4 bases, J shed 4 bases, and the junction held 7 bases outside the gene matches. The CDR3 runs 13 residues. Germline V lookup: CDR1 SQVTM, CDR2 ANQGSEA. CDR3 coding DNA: TGCAGCGTTGGCCCGGGGGGTCGGTACGAGCAGTACTTC. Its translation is CSVGPGGRYEQYF.

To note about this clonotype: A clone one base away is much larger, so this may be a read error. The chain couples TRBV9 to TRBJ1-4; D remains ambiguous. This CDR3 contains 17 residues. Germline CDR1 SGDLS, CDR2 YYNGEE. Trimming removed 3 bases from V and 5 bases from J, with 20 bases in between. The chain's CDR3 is CASSAERSGLGNEKLFF. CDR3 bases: TGTGCCAGCAGCGCGGAGAGGAGCGGGCTAGGCAATGAAAAACTGTTTTTT. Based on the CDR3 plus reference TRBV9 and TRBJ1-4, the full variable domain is DSGVTQTPKHLITATGQRVTLRCSPRSGDLSVYWYQQSLDQGLQFLIQYYNGEERAKGNILERFSAQQFPDLHSELNLSSLELGDSALYFCASSAERSGLGNEKLFFGSGTQLSVL.